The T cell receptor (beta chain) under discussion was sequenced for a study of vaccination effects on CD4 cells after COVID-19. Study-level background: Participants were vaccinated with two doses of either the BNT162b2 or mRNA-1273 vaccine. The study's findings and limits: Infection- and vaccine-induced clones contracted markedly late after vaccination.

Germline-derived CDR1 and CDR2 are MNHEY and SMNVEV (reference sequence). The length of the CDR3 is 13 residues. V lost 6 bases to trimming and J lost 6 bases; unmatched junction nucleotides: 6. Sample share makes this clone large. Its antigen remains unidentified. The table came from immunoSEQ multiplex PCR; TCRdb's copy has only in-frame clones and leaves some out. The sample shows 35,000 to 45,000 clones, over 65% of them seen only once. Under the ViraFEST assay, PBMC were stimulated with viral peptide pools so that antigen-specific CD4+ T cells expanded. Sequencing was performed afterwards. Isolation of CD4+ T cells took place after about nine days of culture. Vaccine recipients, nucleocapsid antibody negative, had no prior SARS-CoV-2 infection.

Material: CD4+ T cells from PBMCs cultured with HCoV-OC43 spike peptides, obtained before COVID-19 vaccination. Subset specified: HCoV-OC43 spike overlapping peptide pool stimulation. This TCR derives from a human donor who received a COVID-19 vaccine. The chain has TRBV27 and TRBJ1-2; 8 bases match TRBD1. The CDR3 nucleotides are TGTGCCAGCAGCCTCAGGGGGCAGGATGGCTACACCTTC. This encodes CASSLRGQDGYTF.